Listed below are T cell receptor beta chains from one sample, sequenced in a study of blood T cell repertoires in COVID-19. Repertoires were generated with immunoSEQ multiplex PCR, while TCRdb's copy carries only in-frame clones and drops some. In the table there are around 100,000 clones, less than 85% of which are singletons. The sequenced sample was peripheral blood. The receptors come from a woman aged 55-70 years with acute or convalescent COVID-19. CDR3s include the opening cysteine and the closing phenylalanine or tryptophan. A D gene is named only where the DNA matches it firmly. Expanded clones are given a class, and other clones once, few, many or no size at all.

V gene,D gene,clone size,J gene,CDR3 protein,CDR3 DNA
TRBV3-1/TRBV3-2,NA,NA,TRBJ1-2,CASSHGTENYGYTF,TGTGCCAGCAGCCACGGGACTGAGAACTATGGCTACACCTTC
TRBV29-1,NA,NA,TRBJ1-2,CSVEETYGYTF,TGCAGCGTTGAAGAAACATATGGCTACACCTTC
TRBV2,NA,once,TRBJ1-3,CASRDSFSGNTIYF,TGTGCCAGCAGGGACAGTTTCTCTGGAAACACCATATATTTT
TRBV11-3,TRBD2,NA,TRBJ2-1,CASSAGLAGNEQFF,TGTGCCAGCAGCGCGGGACTAGCAGGTAATGAGCAGTTCTTC
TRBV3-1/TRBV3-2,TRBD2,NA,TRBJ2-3,CASSQELPGLAGAKDTQYF,TGTGCCAGCAGCCAAGAGCTACCCGGCCTAGCGGGGGCAAAAGATACGCAGTATTTT
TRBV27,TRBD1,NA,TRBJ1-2,CATPRERDRKVFYGYTF,TGTGCCACCCCCAGAGAGAGGGACAGAAAAGTTTTCTATGGCTACACCTTC
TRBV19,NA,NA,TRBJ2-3,CASSILLGAGDTQYF,TGTGCCAGTAGTATACTTCTGGGGGCCGGAGATACGCAGTATTTT
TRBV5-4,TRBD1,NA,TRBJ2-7,CASSFGQGFSYEQYF,TGTGCCAGCAGCTTTGGACAGGGCTTCTCCTACGAGCAGTACTTC
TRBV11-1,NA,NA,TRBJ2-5,CASSLAQKETQYF,TGTGCCAGCAGCTTAGCGCAGAAAGAGACCCAGTACTTC
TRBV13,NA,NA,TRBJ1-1,CASSPRGNTEAFF,TGTGCCAGCAGCCCCAGGGGGAACACTGAAGCTTTCTTT
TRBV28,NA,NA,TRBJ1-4,CASTPGAWEKLFF,TGTGCCAGCACGCCAGGGGCTTGGGAAAAACTGTTTTTT
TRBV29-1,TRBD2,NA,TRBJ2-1,CSAASGGIWEQFF,TGCAGCGCCGCAAGCGGGGGGATATGGGAGCAGTTCTTC
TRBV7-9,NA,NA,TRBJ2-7,CASSLINQGTYEQYF,TGTGCCAGCAGCTTAATCAACCAGGGGACCTACGAGCAGTACTTC
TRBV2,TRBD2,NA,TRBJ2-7,CASSGLAGNEQYF,TGTGCCAGCAGTGGACTAGCGGGGAACGAGCAGTACTTC
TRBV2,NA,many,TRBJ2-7,CASSENRFSYEQYF,TGTGCCAGCAGTGAGAACAGGTTCTCCTACGAGCAGTACTTC
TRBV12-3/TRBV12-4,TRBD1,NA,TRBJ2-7,CASRRQGVGEQYF,TGTGCCAGCAGAAGACAGGGGGTAGGCGAGCAGTACTTC
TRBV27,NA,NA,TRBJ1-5,CASSLFGGREPQHF,TGTGCCAGCAGTTTATTCGGGGGACGGGAGCCCCAGCATTTT
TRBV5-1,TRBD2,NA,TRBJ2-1,CASLGTSGGRYNEQFF,TGCGCCAGCTTAGGGACTAGCGGGGGGCGATACAATGAGCAGTTCTTC
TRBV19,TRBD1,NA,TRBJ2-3,CASSIGGTGGADTQYF,TGTGCCAGTAGTATAGGGGGAACAGGGGGAGCAGATACGCAGTATTTT
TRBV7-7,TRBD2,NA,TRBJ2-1,CASSSPAGGQYNEQFF,TGTGCCAGCAGCTCTCCCGCGGGGGGTCAATACAATGAGCAGTTCTTC
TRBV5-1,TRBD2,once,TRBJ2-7,CASSLGLALRLDEQYF,TGCGCCAGCAGCTTGGGACTAGCGCTTCGGCTGGACGAGCAGTACTTC
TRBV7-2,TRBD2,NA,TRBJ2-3,CASSLGGRGAPDTQYF,TGTGCCAGCAGCTTAGGTGGGCGGGGGGCCCCAGATACGCAGTATTTT
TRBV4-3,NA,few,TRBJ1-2,CASSQVGAGSYGYTF,TGCGCCAGCAGCCAAGTAGGGGCAGGCAGCTATGGCTACACCTTC
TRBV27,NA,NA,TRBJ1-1,CASSLSGGVGTEAFF,TGTGCCAGCAGTTTATCCGGGGGTGTCGGGACTGAAGCTTTCTTT
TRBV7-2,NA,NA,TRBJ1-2,CASRSNPLEVRGYTF,TGTGCCAGCAGATCCAACCCACTCGAGGTTAGAGGCTACACCTTC
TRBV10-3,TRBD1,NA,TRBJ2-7,CAISHTGTGGEQYF,TGTGCCATCAGTCATACCGGGACAGGGGGCGAGCAGTACTTC
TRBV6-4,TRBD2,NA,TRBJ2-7,CASSDSLAGGYEQYF,TGTGCCAGCAGTGACTCTCTAGCGGGGGGGTACGAGCAGTACTTC
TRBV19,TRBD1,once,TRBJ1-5,CASSDDRGGQPQHF,TGTGCCAGTAGTGACGACAGGGGGGGTCAGCCCCAGCATTTT
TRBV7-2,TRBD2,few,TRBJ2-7,CASSLTSGVYEQYF,TGTGCCAGCAGCTTAACTAGCGGGGTGTACGAGCAGTACTTC
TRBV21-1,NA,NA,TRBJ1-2,CASPTRSRYGYTF,TGTGCCAGCCCGACCCGCTCGCGGTATGGCTACACCTTC
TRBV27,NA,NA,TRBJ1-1,CASSSTENTEAFF,TGTGCCAGCAGTTCGACTGAGAACACTGAAGCTTTCTTT
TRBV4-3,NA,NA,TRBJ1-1,CASSLTGLGEAFF,TGCGCCAGCAGCCTTACAGGTCTAGGTGAAGCTTTCTTT
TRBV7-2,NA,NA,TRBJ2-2,CASSLVAYTGELFF,TGTGCCAGCAGCTTAGTTGCGTACACCGGGGAGCTGTTTTTT
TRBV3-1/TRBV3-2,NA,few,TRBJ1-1,CASSQEQGNTEAFF,TGTGCCAGCAGCCAAGAGCAGGGGAACACTGAAGCTTTCTTT
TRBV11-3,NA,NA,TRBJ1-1,CASSLSGTYDTEAFF,TGTGCCAGCAGCTTGTCCGGGACATACGACACTGAAGCTTTCTTT
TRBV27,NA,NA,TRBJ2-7,CASSFNQGPGRRQYF,TGTGCCAGCAGTTTTAACCAGGGCCCCGGTCGTAGGCAGTACTTC
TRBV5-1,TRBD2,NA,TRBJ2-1,CASSSSGVYNEQFF,TGCGCCAGCAGCTCTAGCGGGGTTTACAATGAGCAGTTCTTC
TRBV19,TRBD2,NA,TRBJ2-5,CASSIVAGGRETQYF,TGTGCCAGTAGTATAGTAGCGGGGGGGCGAGAGACCCAGTACTTC
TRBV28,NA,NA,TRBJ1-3,CASSLAQLGNTIYF,TGTGCCAGCAGTTTAGCTCAACTTGGAAACACCATATATTTT
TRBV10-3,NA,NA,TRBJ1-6,CATLDRRSSPLHF,TGTGCCACCCTAGACAGGAGGAGTTCACCCCTCCACTTT
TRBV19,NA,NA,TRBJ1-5,CASSLMGMGGNNQPQHF,TGTGCCAGTAGTCTCATGGGTATGGGAGGAAACAATCAGCCCCAGCATTTT
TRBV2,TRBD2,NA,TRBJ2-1,CASSESLAGGNEQFF,TGTGCCAGCAGTGAATCCCTAGCGGGGGGGAATGAGCAGTTCTTC
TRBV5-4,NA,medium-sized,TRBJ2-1,CASSLGAGPQNEQFF,TGTGCCAGCAGCTTGGGGGCAGGGCCCCAAAATGAGCAGTTCTTC
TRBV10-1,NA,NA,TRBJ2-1,CASSPRGGGDNEQFF,TGCGCCAGCAGTCCCCGGGGAGGAGGAGATAATGAGCAGTTCTTC
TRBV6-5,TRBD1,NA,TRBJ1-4,CASSSQGAREKLFF,TGTGCCAGCAGCTCACAGGGGGCGAGAGAAAAACTGTTTTTT